This T cell receptor beta chain was profiled in a study of molecular identifiers for immune sequencing clone quantification. Study-wide background: In replicates, RNA taken from about 20,000 or 100,000 naive CD8 cells was divided five ways, and four portions underwent sequencing. Study-wide results and caveats: Among some 910,000 naive cells, as was reported, spiked Jurkat TCR RNA from one cell was detectable. Clones above 20 RNA copies held over 98% of effector molecules, under 1% in naive cells.

This clonotype was found many times. Antigen specificity is unknown. J lost 5 bases, V lost 4 bases, and 5 bases had no gene match. Germline lookup yields CDR1 SGHRS and CDR2 YFSETQ. The length of the CDR3 is 14 residues. From the PCR reads, TCRdb called clonotypes with MiXCR, one entry per CDR3 protein. The sample yields about 510,000 distinct CDR3 sequences, approximately 25% seen once. Sorting captured naive CD8 T cells as CD8+CD4-CCR7+CD45RA+. Material: naive CD8+ T cells from blood, with Jurkat cell RNA spiked in. Specified subset: FACS-sorted CD8+CD4-CCR7+CD45RA+ naive T cells. J is TRBJ2-7 and V is TRBV5-1; TRBD1 aligns across 11 bases. The origin of this receptor is a human donor in good health. Some libraries in this study had Jurkat cell RNA spiked in. The CDR3 region is CASSARGQGDEQYF. The CDR3 DNA reads TGCGCCAGCAGCGCCCGGGGACAGGGGGACGAGCAGTACTTC.